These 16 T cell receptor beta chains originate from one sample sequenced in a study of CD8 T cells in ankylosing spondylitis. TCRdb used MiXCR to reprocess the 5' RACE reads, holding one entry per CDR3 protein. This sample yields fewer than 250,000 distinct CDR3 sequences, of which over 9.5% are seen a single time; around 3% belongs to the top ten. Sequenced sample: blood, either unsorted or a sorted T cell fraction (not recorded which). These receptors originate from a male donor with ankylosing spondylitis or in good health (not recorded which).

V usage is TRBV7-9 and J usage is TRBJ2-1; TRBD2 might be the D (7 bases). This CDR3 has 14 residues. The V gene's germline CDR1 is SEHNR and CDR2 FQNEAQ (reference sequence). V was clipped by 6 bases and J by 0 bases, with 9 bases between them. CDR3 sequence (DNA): TGTGCCAGCAGTCGGGGGGCCTCCTACAATGAGCAGTTCTTC. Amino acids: CASSRGASYNEQFF.

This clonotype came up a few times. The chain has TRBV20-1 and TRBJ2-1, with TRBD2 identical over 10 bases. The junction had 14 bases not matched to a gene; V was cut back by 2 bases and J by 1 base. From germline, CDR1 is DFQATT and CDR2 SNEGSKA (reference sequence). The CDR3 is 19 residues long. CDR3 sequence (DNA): TGCAGTGCTAGATCGGGACTAGCGAGCGACGGGGGTTCCTACAATGAGCAGTTCTTC. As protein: CSARSGLASDGGSYNEQFF.

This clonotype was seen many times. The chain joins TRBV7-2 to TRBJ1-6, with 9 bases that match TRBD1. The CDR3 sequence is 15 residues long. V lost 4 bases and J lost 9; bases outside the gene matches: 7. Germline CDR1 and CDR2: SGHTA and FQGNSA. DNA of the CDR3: TGTGCCAGCAGCTCTGGACAGGGGATCGGTTCACCCCTCCACTTT. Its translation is CASSSGQGIGSPLHF.

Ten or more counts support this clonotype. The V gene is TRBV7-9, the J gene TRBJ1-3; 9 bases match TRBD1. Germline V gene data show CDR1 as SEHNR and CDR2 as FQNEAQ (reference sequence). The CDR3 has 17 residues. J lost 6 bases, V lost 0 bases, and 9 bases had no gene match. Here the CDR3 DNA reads TGTGCCAGCAGCTTAGCCACCGCCGGGACAGGGTCAAACACCATATATTTT. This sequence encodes CASSLATAGTGSNTIYF.

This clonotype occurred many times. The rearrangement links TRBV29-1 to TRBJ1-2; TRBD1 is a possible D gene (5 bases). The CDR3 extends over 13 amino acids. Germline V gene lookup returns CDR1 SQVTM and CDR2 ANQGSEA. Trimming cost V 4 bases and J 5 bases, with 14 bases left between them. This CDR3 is CSVVPLTGYGYTF. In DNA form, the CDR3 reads TGCAGCGTTGTTCCCCTTACAGGTTATGGCTACACCTTC. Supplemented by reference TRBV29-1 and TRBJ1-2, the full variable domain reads SAVISQKPSRDICQRGTSLTIQCQVDSQVTMMFWYRQQPGQSLTLIATANQGSEATYESGFVIDKFPISRPNLTFSTLTVSNMSPEDSSIYLCSVVPLTGYGYTFGSGTRLTVV.

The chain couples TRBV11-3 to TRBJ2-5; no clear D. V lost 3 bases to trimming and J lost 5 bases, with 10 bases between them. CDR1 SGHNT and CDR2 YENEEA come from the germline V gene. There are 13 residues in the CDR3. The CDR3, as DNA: TGTGCCAGCAGCTTCTCCCGAGTGGAGACCCAGTACTTC. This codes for CASSFSRVETQYF.

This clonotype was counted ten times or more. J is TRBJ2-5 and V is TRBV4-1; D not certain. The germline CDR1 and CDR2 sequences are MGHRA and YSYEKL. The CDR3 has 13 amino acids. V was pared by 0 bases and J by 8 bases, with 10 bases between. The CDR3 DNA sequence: TGCGCCAGCAGCCAAGATCGAGGACCTACCCAGTACTTC. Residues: CASSQDRGPTQYF.

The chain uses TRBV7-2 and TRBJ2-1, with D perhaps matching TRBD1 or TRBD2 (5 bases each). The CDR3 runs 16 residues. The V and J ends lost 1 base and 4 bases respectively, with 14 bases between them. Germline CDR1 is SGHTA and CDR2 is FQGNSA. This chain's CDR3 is CASSLDGTGAYNEQFF. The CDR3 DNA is TGTGCCAGCAGCTTAGACGGGACGGGCGCTTACAATGAGCAGTTCTTC.

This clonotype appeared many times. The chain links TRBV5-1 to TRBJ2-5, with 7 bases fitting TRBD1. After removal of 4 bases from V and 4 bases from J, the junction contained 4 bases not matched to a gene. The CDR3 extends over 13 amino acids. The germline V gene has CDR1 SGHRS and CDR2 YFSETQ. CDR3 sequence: CASSQYRGETQYF. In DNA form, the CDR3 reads TGCGCCAGCAGCCAATACAGGGGAGAGACCCAGTACTTC.

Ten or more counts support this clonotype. CDR3 loop: CASSLTGGRTEAFF. The CDR3, as DNA: TGTGCCAGCAGCTTAACAGGGGGCCGGACTGAAGCTTTCTTT. V usage is TRBV11-2 and J usage is TRBJ1-1; 9 bases fit TRBD1. Germline V gene lookup returns CDR1 SGHAT and CDR2 FQNNGV. V shed 2 bases and J 5 bases; nucleotides not matched to a gene: 3. The CDR3 extends over 14 amino acids.

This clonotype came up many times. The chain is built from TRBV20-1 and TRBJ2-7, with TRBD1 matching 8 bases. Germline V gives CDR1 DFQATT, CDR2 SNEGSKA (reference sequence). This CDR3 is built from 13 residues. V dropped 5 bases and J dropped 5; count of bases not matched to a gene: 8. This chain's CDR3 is CSAHTGQVNEQYF. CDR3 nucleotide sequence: TGCAGTGCTCATACGGGACAGGTAAACGAGCAGTACTTC.

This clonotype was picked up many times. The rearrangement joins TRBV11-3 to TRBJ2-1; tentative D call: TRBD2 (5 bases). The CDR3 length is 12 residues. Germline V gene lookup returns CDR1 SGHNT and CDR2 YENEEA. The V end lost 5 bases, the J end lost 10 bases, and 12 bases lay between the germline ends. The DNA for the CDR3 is TGTGCCAGCAGCCAAGATCGGGGAGAGCAGTTCTTC. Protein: CASSQDRGEQFF.

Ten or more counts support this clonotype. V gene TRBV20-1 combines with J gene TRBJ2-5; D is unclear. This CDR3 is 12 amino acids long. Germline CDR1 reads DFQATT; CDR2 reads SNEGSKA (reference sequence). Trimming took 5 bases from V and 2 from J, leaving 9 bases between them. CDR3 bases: TGCAGTGCTGCTGCCTATCAAGAGACCCAGTACTTC. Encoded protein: CSAAAYQETQYF.

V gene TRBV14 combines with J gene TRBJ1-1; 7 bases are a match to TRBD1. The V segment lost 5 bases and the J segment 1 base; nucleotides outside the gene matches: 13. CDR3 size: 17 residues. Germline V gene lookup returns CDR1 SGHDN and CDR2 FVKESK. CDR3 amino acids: CASSSRRTGAANTEAFF. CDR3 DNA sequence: TGTGCCAGCAGCAGCCGTAGGACAGGCGCCGCGAACACTGAAGCTTTCTTT.

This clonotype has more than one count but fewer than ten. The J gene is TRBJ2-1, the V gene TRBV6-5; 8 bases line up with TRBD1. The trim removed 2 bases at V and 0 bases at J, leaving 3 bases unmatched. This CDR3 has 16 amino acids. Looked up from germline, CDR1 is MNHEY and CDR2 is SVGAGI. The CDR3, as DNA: TGTGCCAGCAGTTACCGGACAGGGAGCTCCTACAATGAGCAGTTCTTC. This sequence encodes CASSYRTGSSYNEQFF.

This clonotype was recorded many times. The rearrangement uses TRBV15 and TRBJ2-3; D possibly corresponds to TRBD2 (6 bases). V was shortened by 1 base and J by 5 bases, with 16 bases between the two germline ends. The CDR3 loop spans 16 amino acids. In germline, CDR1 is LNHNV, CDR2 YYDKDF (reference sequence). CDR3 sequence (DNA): TGTGCCACCAGCAGAGTAACCACCGGGAGAGGAGATACGCAGTATTTT. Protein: CATSRVTTGRGDTQYF.